This TCR beta chain came from a study of cytomegalovirus exposure and HLA in healthy donors. Broader study findings: Earlier results showed most TCR beta V segments being productive about 87% or about 30% of the time. Further analysis, carried out later, found HLA-associated TCR beta chains more clonally expanded than equally common other chains. CMV antigen specificity of three CMV-associated chains was confirmed in vitro.

In the case of this clone: What it recognizes is unknown.

The PCR made use of 60 Vbeta and 13 Jbeta primers. Per the study methods: A follow-up analysis tallied 65 million to 80 million unique TCR beta chains, about 10 million shared. Profiling relied on immunoSEQ multiplex PCR, and the TCRdb table lists in-frame clones only, not all of them. That table is the source of V, J and clone size, and D and trimming were worked out from the DNA. The sample yields some 150,000 clones, around 79% seen once. This TCR was recovered from a man aged 25-40 years in good health and CMV-seropositive. The sequencing input was PBMCs.

In DNA form, the CDR3 reads TGCGCCAGCAGCCCCCTCCGGCGGGAGGGCCCAGATACGCAGTATTTT. It is translated as CASSPLRREGPDTQYF. This chain connects TRBV5-1 to TRBJ2-3; 9 bases agree with TRBD2. This CDR3 contains 16 residues. Germline CDR1 is SGHRS and CDR2 is YFSETQ. Trimming took 4 bases from V and 4 from J; bases not matched to a gene: 10.